These 19 T cell receptor beta chains share one sample of origin, sequenced in a study of identifying expanded T cells in peripheral blood. The protocol was immunoSEQ multiplex PCR, while the TCRdb copy is restricted to in-frame clones and leaves out a portion. The repertoire consists of about 89,000 clones, with about 90% occurring once and the leading ten covering around 6%. The sequencing sample was made of blood. Receptors originate from a person aged 18 to 75 in good health.

The chain joins TRBV7-2 to TRBJ2-3, with a tentative D call TRBD1 (5 bases). This CDR3 contains 15 residues. With 4 bases removed from V and 3 bases from J, the gap between germline ends came to 14 bases. Germline CDR1 and CDR2: SGHTA and FQGNSA. The CDR3 DNA sequence: TGTGCCAGCAGCTCCCGGACATCAGAGACAGATACGCAGTATTTT. The encoded protein is CASSSRTSETDTQYF.

This clone was observed a single time. The chain has TRBV18 and TRBJ2-3; 16 bases match TRBD2. After removal of 2 bases from V and 4 bases from J, the junction contained 3 bases not matched to a gene. This CDR3 has 17 residues. Germline V gene sequence: CDR1 KGHSH, CDR2 LQKENI. The CDR3 coding sequence is TGTGCCAGCTCACCAGCGGGACTAGCGGGGGGGTCAGATACGCAGTATTTT. It is translated as CASSPAGLAGGSDTQYF.

This clone was seen a single time. The CDR3 sequence: CASSQVYRGQLRGYYGYTF. The CDR3 region has the DNA TGCGCCAGCAGCCAAGTCTACAGGGGGCAGCTGAGGGGTTACTATGGCTACACCTTC. The gene calls are TRBV4-1 and TRBJ1-2; 9 bases are shared with TRBD1. There are 19 residues in the CDR3. The trim removed 1 base at V and 3 bases at J, leaving 15 bases unmatched. Per germline, CDR1 MGHRA and CDR2 YSYEKL.

This clone was observed a handful of times. The rearrangement joins TRBV5-4 to TRBJ1-1; D perhaps matches TRBD1 (5 bases). Per the germline V gene, CDR1 is SGHNT and CDR2 is YYREEE (reference sequence). Trimming stripped 9 bases from V and 5 bases from J, with 17 bases between. The CDR3 runs to 13 residues. The CDR3 nucleotides read TGTGCCAAGTCAATACGGGGGAAAACTGAAGCTTTCTTT. Translated: CAKSIRGKTEAFF.

Only a few counts were recorded for this clone. This rearrangement joins TRBV11-2 to TRBJ1-2; D is possibly TRBD1 (6 bases). V was trimmed by 5 bases and J by 3 bases, leaving 13 bases between them. CDR1 is SGHAT and CDR2 is FQNNGV in the germline V gene. The CDR3 totals 14 residues. CDR3 bases: TGTGCCAGCAGCCCCAACGACAGGCACTATGGCTACACCTTC. Its translation is CASSPNDRHYGYTF.

The chain couples TRBV6-5 to TRBJ2-1; 7 bases agree with TRBD2. There are 15 residues in the CDR3. The trim removed 5 bases at V and 6 bases at J, leaving 10 bases unmatched. Germline CDR1 is MNHEY and CDR2 is SVGAGI. The CDR3 region is CASSTPGGGGNEQFF. CDR3 in DNA: TGTGCCAGCAGTACCCCGGGGGGTGGGGGCAATGAGCAGTTCTTC.

This clone has only one observation. This chain joins TRBV4-1 and TRBJ2-1; possibly TRBD1 for D (5 bases). CDR3 length: 14 residues. The V end was cut by 1 base, the J end by 10 bases, with 14 bases between. The germline V gene encodes CDR1 MGHRA and CDR2 YSYEKL. CDR3 DNA sequence: TGCGCCAGCAGCCAAGGAGATGGGGCAGGAGAGCAGTTCTTC. It codes for CASSQGDGAGEQFF.

J is TRBJ1-2 and V is TRBV7-9, with D unclear. The germline V and J ends were trimmed by 5 bases and 5 bases, with 18 bases remaining between them. The CDR3 is 15 amino acids. From germline, CDR1 is SEHNR and CDR2 FQNEAQ (reference sequence). CDR3 region: CASSRGGSDGYGYTF. CDR3 nucleotides: TGTGCCAGCAGCCGCGGTGGGTCAGATGGATATGGCTACACCTTC.

V usage is TRBV6-1 and J usage is TRBJ1-1, with D possibly TRBD1 on 5 matching bases. The CDR3 covers 13 residues. Trimming took 10 bases from V and 0 from J, leaving 12 bases between them. The germline V gene encodes CDR1 MNHNS and CDR2 SASEGT. CDR3 region: CATTGRMNTEAFF. Here the CDR3 DNA reads TGTGCCACCACGGGACGGATGAACACTGAAGCTTTCTTT.

This sequence joins TRBV7-6 and TRBJ2-7; no firm D call. V was trimmed by 5 bases and J by 5 bases, leaving 10 bases between them. Looked up from germline, CDR1 is SGHVS and CDR2 is FNYEAQ. The CDR3 runs to 12 residues. The CDR3 nucleotides are TGTGCCAGCAGCGCTTTTGACCACGAGCAGTACTTC. Amino acid sequence: CASSAFDHEQYF.

In this sample, this clone turned up once. This chain links TRBV7-9 with TRBJ1-6, with D hard to call. The CDR3 extends over 13 amino acids. V was pared by 3 bases and J by 8 bases, with 8 bases between. Germline CDR1 and CDR2: SEHNR and FQNEAQ (reference sequence). CDR3 amino acids: CASSFPFHSPLHF. The CDR3 DNA is TGTGCCAGCAGCTTTCCCTTCCATTCACCCCTCCACTTT.

This rearrangement joins TRBV19 to TRBJ2-3; the D is unclear. CDR3 length: 15 amino acids. The germline gives CDR1 LNHDA, CDR2 SQIVND (reference sequence). The V gene lost 6 bases and the J gene lost 0 bases, with 13 bases spanning the gap. CDR3 nucleotides: TGTGCCAGTAGCCAGGCAGCGTCTAGCACAGATACGCAGTATTTT. Protein sequence: CASSQAASSTDTQYF.

The chain is built from TRBV19 and TRBJ1-2; the D gene is possibly TRBD1 (5 bases). The CDR3 has 15 amino acids. V lost 7 bases and J 0 bases, leaving 15 bases between the germline ends. Germline CDR1 reads LNHDA; CDR2 reads SQIVND (reference sequence). The CDR3 nucleotides read TGTGCCAGTAATAGGGACGGGGGGACTAACTATGGCTACACCTTC. Encoded protein: CASNRDGGTNYGYTF. Complete variable domain (other parts from reference TRBV19 and TRBJ1-2): DGGITQSPKYLFRKEGQNVTLSCEQNLNHDAMYWYRQDPGQGLRLIYYSQIVNDFQKGDIAEGYSVSREKKESFPLTVTSAQKNPTAFYLCASNRDGGTNYGYTFGSGTRLTVV.

V gene TRBV5-1 combines with J gene TRBJ1-2, with TRBD1 matching over 7 bases. The CDR3 spans 14 residues. Germline trimming cut 2 bases from V and 7 bases from J; bases unmatched to any gene: 8. The germline CDR1 and CDR2 sequences are SGHRS and YFSETQ. CDR3 sequence reads: CASSLSGQDSGYTF. CDR3 nucleotides: TGCGCCAGCAGCTTATCCGGACAGGATTCTGGCTACACCTTC.

This clone was recorded a few times. This rearrangement joins TRBV6-1 to TRBJ1-6; D is uncertain. Trimming pared 5 bases from V and 7 bases from J, leaving 12 bases between. CDR1 is MNHNS, CDR2 SASEGT, per germline. This CDR3 region has 14 residues. CDR3: CASSSGPYNSPLHF. The CDR3 nucleotides are TGTGCCAGCAGTTCCGGGCCATACAATTCACCCCTCCACTTT.

The chain couples TRBV30 to TRBJ1-3; the D is unclear. V lost 1 base to trimming and J lost 0 bases, with 10 bases between them. Germline V gene lookup returns CDR1 GTSNPN and CDR2 SVGIG (reference sequence). CDR3 size: 15 residues. For the CDR3, the DNA is TGTGCCTGGAGTGGTAGGGTACGCTCTGGAAACACCATATATTTT. This encodes CAWSGRVRSGNTIYF.

The genes are TRBV5-1 and TRBJ1-2; D unclear. CDR1 is SGHRS and CDR2 is YFSETQ in the germline V gene. V lost 0 bases, J lost 8 bases, and 17 bases lay in between. The CDR3 has 15 residues. The CDR3 nucleotides are TGCGCCAGCAGCTTGGGCGGTCATGCGGCTAACGGCTACACCTTC. Translating it yields CASSLGGHAANGYTF.

In its sample, this clone was seen once. V gene TRBV29-1 combines with J gene TRBJ2-1, with TRBD1 as a possible D gene (6 bases). Between the trimmed V and J ends, which lost 4 bases and 5 bases, there was a span of 18 bases. The germline V gene encodes CDR1 SQVTM and CDR2 ANQGSEA. The CDR3 is 15 amino acids. CDR3 in amino acids: CSVADQVQGNNEQFF. The CDR3 region has the DNA TGCAGCGTTGCCGACCAGGTTCAGGGGAACAATGAGCAGTTCTTC.

This clone was picked up a small number of times. V and J are TRBV9 and TRBJ2-5; D tentatively reads TRBD1 or TRBD2 (5 bases each). The CDR3 runs to 14 residues. CDR1 SGDLS and CDR2 YYNGEE come from the germline V gene. Trimming left V 3 bases short and J 5 bases short, with 14 bases between. CDR3 in amino acids: CASSDPRGGETQYF. The CDR3, as DNA: TGTGCCAGCAGCGACCCAAGGGGCGGGGAGACCCAGTACTTC.